The present T cell receptor beta chain was sequenced within a study of cytomegalovirus exposure and HLA in healthy donors. The study, taken as a whole, reports: At a 0.05 false discovery rate, a later analysis found some 18,000 TCR beta sequences to be associated with HLA alleles.

Concerning this clone: Its specificity is unknown.

The CDR3 totals 15 residues. PCR amplification relied on 60 Vbeta primers (plus 13 Jbeta primers). TCRdb keeps only in-frame clones here, not all; method: immunoSEQ multiplex PCR. This table has around 150,000 clones, roughly 85% appearing once. Material: PBMCs. The source of this sequence is a man aged 18 to 29 in good health and CMV-seropositive. The gene calls are TRBV21-1 and TRBJ1-2; TRBD1 is taken as the D call from the table, unchecked against the DNA. TRBV21-1 is listed as a pseudogene. The CDR3 DNA follows: TGTGCCAGCAGCAAAAGCCGACAGGGAGAGGATGGCTACACCTTC. It is translated as CASSKSRQGEDGYTF.